The 32 T cell receptor beta chains below all came from one sample that was sequenced in a study of blood T cell repertoires in COVID-19. Data came from immunoSEQ multiplex PCR; TCRdb stores just in-frame clones and leaves some out. The sample carries about 250,000 clones, roughly four fifths recorded once. The sample taken for sequencing was peripheral blood. All receptors derive from a middle-aged man with acute or convalescent COVID-19.

The V gene is TRBV19, the J gene TRBJ2-7; D not resolved. V lost 4 bases to trimming and J lost 1 base, with 11 bases between them. CDR3 size: 14 residues. Germline V lookup: CDR1 LNHDA, CDR2 SQIVND (reference sequence). CDR3 loop: CASSTFVSSYEQYF. The CDR3 region has the DNA TGTGCCAGTAGTACCTTCGTTAGTTCCTACGAGCAGTACTTC. Drawing the rest from reference TRBV19 and TRBJ2-7, the complete variable domain is DGGITQSPKYLFRKEGQNVTLSCEQNLNHDAMYWYRQDPGQGLRLIYYSQIVNDFQKGDIAEGYSVSREKKESFPLTVTSAQKNPTAFYLCASSTFVSSYEQYFGPGTRLTVT.

The chain couples TRBV7-3 to TRBJ2-7; TRBD1 might be the D (5 bases). The CDR3 is 14 residues long. Germline V lookup: CDR1 SGHTA, CDR2 FQGTGA. V was clipped by 6 bases and J by 3 bases, with 15 bases between them. This CDR3 reads CASSPTDRDYEQYF. CDR3 coding DNA: TGTGCCAGCAGTCCCACTGACAGAGACTACGAGCAGTACTTC.

The table lists this clone with a few counts. The V and J genes are TRBV6-1 and TRBJ2-7, with D perhaps matching TRBD1 (6 bases). Trimming took 3 bases from V and 3 from J, leaving 6 bases between them. The CDR3 runs 12 residues. Germline CDR1 reads MNHNS; CDR2 reads SASEGT. As DNA, the CDR3 is TGTGCCAGCAGTGAGGGACACTACGAGCAGTACTTC. Translating it yields CASSEGHYEQYF.

The chain is built from TRBV7-6 and TRBJ2-7, with 11 bases matching TRBD1. Germline CDR1 reads SGHVS; CDR2 reads FNYEAQ. V lost 0 bases and J lost 2; bases outside the gene matches: 3. The CDR3 sequence is 16 residues long. Here the CDR3 DNA reads TGTGCCAGCAGCTTAGCGGTGGGACAGGGGGCCTACGAGCAGTACTTC. It encodes CASSLAVGQGAYEQYF.

This clone came up a few times. The rearrangement uses TRBV7-9 and TRBJ2-7, with 9 bases fitting TRBD1. The CDR3 is made up of 16 amino acids. Trimming cost V 0 bases and J 2 bases; bases outside gene matches: 5. Per germline, CDR1 SEHNR and CDR2 FQNEAQ (reference sequence). The CDR3 nucleotides read TGTGCCAGCAGCTTAGCTAGGACAGGGGTAACCTACGAGCAGTACTTC. This encodes CASSLARTGVTYEQYF.

The chain couples TRBV24-1 to TRBJ1-2; a possible D gene is TRBD1 (5 bases). Trimming took off 4 bases at V and 6 bases at J, with 14 bases between the two ends. Germline lookup yields CDR1 KGHDR and CDR2 SFDVKD. The CDR3 runs to 14 residues. DNA for the CDR3: TGTGCCACCAGTGAACACGGCAGGGTAGATGGCTACACCTTC. It codes for CATSEHGRVDGYTF.

The chain recombines TRBV27 with TRBJ1-5, with D perhaps TRBD1 (5 bases). The CDR3 sequence is 17 residues long. Trimming took off 3 bases at V and 3 bases at J, with 18 bases between the two ends. From germline, CDR1 is MNHEY and CDR2 SMNVEV (reference sequence). CDR3 in DNA: TGTGCCAGCAGTTTTTTTCCCCCTGCAGGGAACAATCAGCCCCAGCATTTT. This translates into CASSFFPPAGNNQPQHF.

The V call is TRBV11-3, the J call TRBJ1-3; 8 bases are a match to TRBD1. CDR1 and CDR2 (germline): SGHNT, YENEEA. This CDR3 region has 16 residues. Trimming took 5 bases from V and 0 from J; bases not matched to a gene: 6. The CDR3 DNA sequence: TGTGCCAGCAGCCCCCAGGGGGCTAACTCTGGAAACACCATATATTTT. Its translation: CASSPQGANSGNTIYF.

The chain recombines TRBV10-2 with TRBJ1-2; TRBD1 matches 8 bases. V shed 4 bases and J 4 bases; nucleotides not matched to a gene: 5. The CDR3 is 14 residues long. CDR1 and CDR2 (germline): WSHSY, SAAADI. For the CDR3, the DNA is TGCGCCAGCAGTGTATCGGACAGGGCCTATGGCTACACCTTC. Protein: CASSVSDRAYGYTF.

To note about this clone: Other DNA sequences of this sample code for an identical CDR3. The chain links TRBV3-1 (or the pseudogene TRBV3-2) to TRBJ1-4; 7 bases map to TRBD1. The CDR3 is 15 amino acids. J lost 5 bases, V lost 4 bases, and 7 bases had no gene match. In germline, CDR1 is LGHDT, CDR2 YNNKEL (reference sequence). CDR3 coding DNA: TGTGCCAGCAGCCTTCGGACAGGCACGAATGAAAAACTGTTTTTT. It encodes CASSLRTGTNEKLFF.

V usage is TRBV25-1 and J usage is TRBJ2-2, with a possible D match to TRBD2 (6 bases). Trimming stripped 4 bases from V and 6 bases from J, with 15 bases between. Per the germline V gene, CDR1 is MGHDK and CDR2 is SYGVNS. The CDR3 is made up of 15 amino acids. CDR3 sequence (DNA): TGTGCCAGCAGTGCACTTCGAGGAGGGGCCGGGGAGCTGTTTTTT. Amino acids: CASSALRGGAGELFF.

This clone was seen a few times. V gene TRBV5-4 combines with J gene TRBJ2-2, with 10 positions matching TRBD2. V dropped 4 bases and J dropped 3; count of bases not matched to a gene: 6. The V gene's germline CDR1 is SGHNT and CDR2 YYREEE (reference sequence). The CDR3 loop spans 16 amino acids. CDR3 DNA sequence: TGTGCCAGCAGCCCCTCCCTAGCGGGGGACACCGGGGAGCTGTTTTTT. Translating it yields CASSPSLAGDTGELFF.

The chain uses TRBV18 and TRBJ2-7; 7 bases align to TRBD1. Germline CDR1 reads KGHSH; CDR2 reads LQKENI. The CDR3 sequence is 13 residues long. The J segment lost 4 bases and the V segment lost 5 bases, leaving 5 bases of the junction unmatched. This CDR3 is CASSGTVGYEQYF. DNA of the CDR3: TGTGCCAGCTCAGGGACAGTTGGATACGAGCAGTACTTC.

For the CDR3, the DNA is TGTGCCAGCAGTTACTCGGGCAGTGGTGGCTACACCTTC. It codes for CASSYSGSGGYTF. The chain uses TRBV6-5 and TRBJ1-2; D call uncertain. The germline V and J ends were trimmed by 0 bases and 7 bases, with 9 bases remaining between them. In germline, CDR1 is MNHEY, CDR2 SVGAGI. The CDR3 extends over 13 amino acids.

The chain is built from TRBV5-8 and TRBJ1-3; 7 bases align to TRBD1. Germline V gives CDR1 SGHTS, CDR2 YDEGEE. V gave up 4 bases and J gave up 2 bases; unmatched junction bases: 3. The CDR3 has 14 residues. The CDR3 here is CASSRGQTGNTIYF. In DNA form, the CDR3 reads TGTGCCAGCAGCCGGGGACAGACTGGAAACACCATATATTTT.

The chain employs TRBV11-2 and TRBJ2-1, with 8 bases fitting TRBD2. J lost 8 bases, V lost 5 bases, and 5 bases had no gene match. In germline, CDR1 is SGHAT, CDR2 FQNNGV. The CDR3 is made up of 13 amino acids. The CDR3 loop reads CASSPGLEDEQFF. The CDR3 bases are TGTGCCAGCAGCCCGGGACTAGAGGATGAGCAGTTCTTC.

The chain uses TRBV19 and TRBJ2-3; 7 nucleotides align to TRBD2. This CDR3 spans 16 amino acids. Germline loops: CDR1 LNHDA, CDR2 SQIVND (reference sequence). V trimming: 3 bases; J trimming: 2 bases; junction bases outside the gene matches: 8. The CDR3 DNA sequence: TGTGCCAGTAGTATTCAACTAGCGCTACCCACAGATACGCAGTATTTT. The encoded protein is CASSIQLALPTDTQYF.

The V call is TRBV6-5, the J call TRBJ1-2; D not certain. Germline-derived CDR1 and CDR2 are MNHEY and SVGAGI. V lost 3 bases and J lost 5, with 10 bases in between. The CDR3 covers 13 residues. The CDR3 loop reads CASSYGRDYGYTF. The CDR3 region has the DNA TGTGCCAGCAGTTATGGGAGGGATTATGGCTACACCTTC.

This chain uses TRBV2 with TRBJ2-7, with 13 bases identical to TRBD2. Germline assignment: CDR1 SNHLY and CDR2 FYNNEI. The length of the CDR3 is 16 residues. The J segment lost 6 bases and the V segment lost 3 bases, leaving 8 bases of the junction unmatched. This CDR3 reads CASSDRLAGGTSEQYF. The CDR3 DNA reads as TGTGCCAGCAGTGATAGACTAGCGGGAGGTACGAGCGAGCAGTACTTC.

The chain links TRBV3-1 (or the pseudogene TRBV3-2) to TRBJ2-7; the match to TRBD2 covers 13 bases. The CDR3 has 16 residues. Losses at the gene ends were 2 bases for V and 7 bases for J; bases not matched to a gene: 8. Germline V gene data show CDR1 as LGHDT and CDR2 as YNNKEL (reference sequence). DNA of the CDR3: TGTGCCAGCAGCCAACCCGGACTAGCGGGAGTCGGTGAGCAGTACTTC. This gives the protein CASSQPGLAGVGEQYF.

The chain employs TRBV29-1 and TRBJ2-3; 8 bases are a match to TRBD2. Germline V gene data show CDR1 as SQVTM and CDR2 as ANQGSEA. V lost 6 bases to trimming and J lost 4 bases; unmatched junction nucleotides: 9. The CDR3 is made up of 14 amino acids. This chain's CDR3 is CSVPAGVGPDTQYF. CDR3 DNA: TGCAGCGTCCCAGCGGGAGTTGGCCCAGATACGCAGTATTTT.

This sequence joins TRBV6-1 and TRBJ2-2; TRBD1 aligns across 8 bases. With 2 bases clipped from V and 4 bases from J, the junction kept 6 bases outside the gene matches. The CDR3 totals 16 residues. Germline V CDR1 and CDR2: MNHNS, SASEGT. The chain's CDR3 is CASSEHRGSVTGELFF. CDR3 sequence (DNA): TGTGCCAGCAGTGAACACAGGGGGTCGGTCACCGGGGAGCTGTTTTTT.

In its sample, this clone was seen once. This sequence joins TRBV4-2 and TRBJ1-2; 8 positions match TRBD1. Per the germline V gene, CDR1 is LGHNA and CDR2 is YNFKEQ. V lost 0 bases and J lost 4; bases outside the gene matches: 4. The CDR3 loop spans 15 amino acids. CDR3 in DNA: TGTGCCAGCAGCCAAGAATACAGGGGGGTCTATGGCTACACCTTC. Translated, it gives CASSQEYRGVYGYTF.

Note on this clone: The sample has other DNA sequences that encode this CDR3 too. The genes are TRBV14 and TRBJ2-1; the match to TRBD1 covers 7 bases. Trimming removed 4 bases from V and 8 bases from J; junction bases left unmatched: 2. This CDR3 is built from 12 residues. Germline V lookup: CDR1 SGHDN, CDR2 FVKESK. This CDR3 is CASSPQGDEQFF. The CDR3 DNA sequence: TGTGCCAGCAGCCCGCAGGGGGATGAGCAGTTCTTC.

The chain has TRBV11-1 and TRBJ2-4, with D maybe TRBD2 (5 bases). Trimming cost V 5 bases and J 6 bases, with 17 bases left between them. Germline CDR1 and CDR2: SGHAT and FQDESV (reference sequence). CDR3 length: 15 amino acids. CDR3 DNA: TGTGCCAGCAGCCCCGGAAGGGCGGGTGGAAACATTCAGTACTTC. Its protein is CASSPGRAGGNIQYF. The variable domain in full, with the rest retrieved from reference TRBV11-1 and TRBJ2-4, is EAEVAQSPRYKITEKSQAVAFWCDPISGHATLYWYRQILGQGPELLVQFQDESVVDDSQLPKDRFSAERLKGVDSTLKIQPAELGDSAMYLCASSPGRAGGNIQYFGAGTRLSVL.

The chain is built from TRBV6-5 and TRBJ1-2, with TRBD1 identical over 9 bases. J gave up 2 bases and V 8 bases, and 3 bases lay outside the gene matches. The CDR3 is made up of 13 amino acids. Per germline, CDR1 MNHEY and CDR2 SVGAGI. Written as DNA, the CDR3 is TGTGCCAGCGGACAGGGGCGAAACTATGGCTACACCTTC. Residues: CASGQGRNYGYTF.

This chain joins TRBV14 and TRBJ1-3; 7 nucleotides line up with TRBD1. CDR3 size: 14 residues. CDR1 is SGHDN and CDR2 is FVKESK in the germline V gene. With V trimmed by 2 bases and J by 8 bases, 6 bases remained unmatched. CDR3 sequence (DNA): TGTGCCAGCAGCCAACAACAGGGGTTGGACACCATATATTTT. Protein sequence: CASSQQQGLDTIYF.

The chain combines TRBV20-1 with TRBJ2-7, with 7 bases lining up with TRBD2. V gave up 3 bases and J gave up 5 bases; unmatched junction bases: 7. Germline lookup yields CDR1 DFQATT and CDR2 SNEGSKA (reference sequence). This CDR3 region has 13 residues. The CDR3 bases are TGCAGTGCTAGTCCACCGGGACTACACGAGCAGTACTTC. This translates into CSASPPGLHEQYF.

For the CDR3, the DNA is TGTGCCAGCTCACCACTGTCAGGGACAGTAGATCAGCCCCAGCATTTT. It is translated as CASSPLSGTVDQPQHF. The J gene is TRBJ1-5, the V gene TRBV18; 7 bases align to TRBD1. In germline, CDR1 is KGHSH, CDR2 LQKENI. V was pared by 1 base and J by 5 bases, with 8 bases of the junction left unmatched. The CDR3 totals 16 residues.

This sequence joins TRBV7-3 and TRBJ1-5; 9 nucleotides align to TRBD1. With 5 bases clipped from V and 9 bases from J, the junction kept 8 bases outside the gene matches. The CDR3 extends over 14 amino acids. Looked up from germline, CDR1 is SGHTA and CDR2 is FQGTGA. CDR3 residues: CASSLTGGGGPQHF. In DNA, the CDR3 is TGTGCCAGCAGCCTGACAGGGGGAGGTGGGCCCCAGCATTTT.

The rearrangement links TRBV27 to TRBJ1-2; 7 bases map to TRBD1. Trimming cost V 8 bases and J 5 bases; bases outside gene matches: 5. The V gene's germline CDR1 is MNHEY and CDR2 SMNVEV (reference sequence). This CDR3 has 12 residues. CDR3 bases: TGTGCCAGCCACGCAGGGGGGTATGGCTACACCTTC. This sequence encodes CASHAGGYGYTF.

The chain recombines TRBV5-1 with TRBJ1-4; D uncertain. This CDR3 region has 17 residues. Germline V gene data show CDR1 as SGHRS and CDR2 as YFSETQ. V lost 4 bases, J lost 4 bases, and 20 bases lay in between. CDR3: CASSPGVVSIGNEKLFF. CDR3 nucleotides: TGCGCCAGCAGCCCCGGGGTAGTGTCGATCGGTAATGAAAAACTGTTTTTT.